This T cell receptor beta chain was identified during a study of CD8+CD57+ T cells in acquired aplastic anemia. In the study overall: Recorded DNA amounts for sorted CD4+ and CD8+ cells had an average of approximately 3 ug. Study-level points and caveats: Patients and healthy controls showed no significant CD8+ Simpson's diversity difference. Twenty-nine was the count of CD8+ CDR3 sequences that patients shared with controls.

Profiling of TCR beta VDJ combinations and CDR3 sequences used genomic DNA as template. TCRdb re-derived calls from the reads in MiXCR, one entry per CDR3 protein. The table shows more than 150,000 distinct CDR3 sequences, with less than 65% occurring only once. For this clonotype: Antigen: not known.

From germline, CDR1 is KGHDR and CDR2 SFDVKD. The CDR3 runs to 16 residues. The V and J ends lost 6 bases and 0 bases respectively, with 15 bases between them. The TCR comes from a human donor with severe aplastic anemia or a healthy control (not recorded which). V and J are TRBV24-1 and TRBJ2-3; perhaps TRBD1 as D (6 bases). Sequencing input: sorted CD4+, CD8+, or CD8+CD57+ T cells (not recorded which) from PBMCs. Here the CDR3 reads CATSLARTASTDTQYF. DNA for the CDR3: TGTGCCACCAGTCTCGCCAGGACAGCTAGCACAGATACGCAGTATTTT.